The 31 T cell receptor beta chains listed next were all sequenced from one sample in a study of identifying expanded T cells in peripheral blood. This table comes from immunoSEQ multiplex PCR, and its TCRdb copy is limited to in-frame clones, with some not included. The sample lists around 120,000 clones, 75% to 90% occurring once. Sequencing input: blood. The receptors were sampled from a person between 18 and 75 years old in good health.

This sequence joins TRBV28 and TRBJ2-1; D may be TRBD2 (7 bases). This CDR3 is built from 16 residues. Germline values: CDR1 MDHEN, CDR2 SYDVKM. With 2 bases removed from V and 0 bases from J, the gap between germline ends came to 11 bases. The CDR3 DNA reads as TGTGCCAGCAGTTTAGGGGGGGCCTACTCCTACAATGAGCAGTTCTTC. Protein: CASSLGGAYSYNEQFF.

The J gene is TRBJ1-3, the V gene TRBV7-2; 7 bases agree with TRBD1. There are 16 residues in the CDR3. Losses at the gene ends were 3 bases for V and 4 bases for J; bases not matched to a gene: 9. Per the germline V gene, CDR1 is SGHTA and CDR2 is FQGNSA. This CDR3 is CASSFNRGSLGNTIYF. The CDR3 nucleotides read TGTGCCAGCAGCTTTAACAGGGGCTCTCTAGGAAACACCATATATTTT. Drawing the rest from reference TRBV7-2 and TRBJ1-3, the complete variable domain is GAGVSQSPSNKVTEKGKDVELRCDPISGHTALYWYRQSLGQGLEFLIYFQGNSAPDKSGLPSDRFSAERTGGSVSTLTIQRTQQEDSAVYLCASSFNRGSLGNTIYFGEGSWLTVV.

The rearrangement joins TRBV4-3 to TRBJ2-3; possibly TRBD1 for D (6 bases). The CDR3 totals 15 residues. Trimming stripped 3 bases from V and 6 bases from J, with 16 bases between. Germline V CDR1 and CDR2: LGHNA, YSLEER. The chain's CDR3 is CASSHATEGEDTQYF. CDR3 coding DNA: TGCGCCAGCAGCCACGCGACCGAGGGGGAGGATACGCAGTATTTT.

CDR3 DNA sequence: TGTGCCAGCATGTCTGGAGAGACCCAGTACTTC. Residues: CASMSGETQYF. The rearrangement uses TRBV2 and TRBJ2-5, with D unclear. This CDR3 has 11 residues. The V and J ends lost 7 bases and 4 bases respectively, with 7 bases between them. Germline lookup yields CDR1 SNHLY and CDR2 FYNNEI.

The V and J genes are TRBV19 and TRBJ2-1, with 7 bases identical to TRBD2. V gave up 6 bases and J gave up 1 base; unmatched junction bases: 18. In germline, CDR1 is LNHDA, CDR2 SQIVND (reference sequence). The CDR3 is 19 amino acids. CDR3 bases: TGTGCCAGTAGCCACCGGGACTACCTGAGCTGGGGGTCCTACAATGAGCAGTTCTTC. Its translation: CASSHRDYLSWGSYNEQFF.

This chain joins TRBV27 and TRBJ2-1, with 7 nucleotides matching TRBD1. The V gene end was trimmed by 0 bases and the J gene end by 6 bases; junction bases not matched to a gene: 11. CDR1 MNHEY and CDR2 SMNVEV come from the germline V gene (reference sequence). This CDR3 spans 17 amino acids. CDR3 nucleotide sequence: TGTGCCAGCAGTTTATCGTACAGGGGCCCTAAAAGCAATGAGCAGTTCTTC. Its protein product is CASSLSYRGPKSNEQFF.

The rearrangement joins TRBV27 to TRBJ1-1; the D is unclear. The V end lost 7 bases, the J end lost 1 base, and 13 bases lay between the germline ends. This CDR3 region has 14 residues. The germline gives CDR1 MNHEY, CDR2 SMNVEV (reference sequence). The CDR3 loop reads CASTGWPPNTEAFF. The CDR3, as DNA: TGTGCCAGCACCGGGTGGCCCCCGAACACTGAAGCTTTCTTT.

Notes on this clone: Mismatch with germline at one junction end may stem from a read error. The V call is TRBV9, the J call TRBJ2-3, with 14 nucleotides matching TRBD2. Germline lookup yields CDR1 SGDLS and CDR2 YYNGEE. The CDR3 loop spans 14 amino acids. This CDR3 reads CASSVSTSGGAEDF. The CDR3 DNA reads TGTGCCAGCAGCGTCTCGACTAGCGGGGGGGCGGAGGATTTT. The whole variable domain, filled in from reference TRBV9 and TRBJ2-3, reads DSGVTQTPKHLITATGQRVTLRCSPRSGDLSVYWYQQSLDQGLQFLIQYYNGEERAKGNILERFSAQQFPDLHSELNLSSLELGDSALYFCASSVSTSGGAEDFGPGTRLTVL.

This clone was seen once. The gene calls are TRBV5-1 and TRBJ1-1; tentatively, D is TRBD1 (6 bases). This CDR3 is 11 amino acids long. Looked up from germline, CDR1 is SGHRS and CDR2 is YFSETQ. Trimming left V 5 bases short and J 10 bases short, with 12 bases between. In DNA, the CDR3 is TGCGCCAGCAGGTACGAGGGGGGAGCTTTCTTT. This translates into CASRYEGGAFF.

V and J are TRBV2 and TRBJ2-1, with 9 bases identical to TRBD1. The germline V gene encodes CDR1 SNHLY and CDR2 FYNNEI. This CDR3 has 15 residues. Trimming took 6 bases from V and 4 from J; bases not matched to a gene: 7. The CDR3 reads CASRGGQGAYNEQFF. CDR3 nucleotides: TGTGCCAGCAGGGGGGGACAGGGAGCATACAATGAGCAGTTCTTC.

The chain uses TRBV4-1 and TRBJ1-6, with D hard to call. The germline V gene encodes CDR1 MGHRA and CDR2 YSYEKL. The CDR3 is 16 residues long. Trimming stripped 1 base from V and 9 bases from J, with 16 bases between. The CDR3: CASSQGITEEASPLHF. The DNA for the CDR3 is TGCGCCAGCAGCCAAGGTATAACGGAGGAAGCTTCACCCCTCCACTTT.

As concerns this clone: The same CDR3 also results from other DNA sequences found in this sample. The chain recombines TRBV4-1 with TRBJ2-5; TRBD1 aligns across 8 bases. The ends lost 1 base at V and 4 bases at J; junction bases unmatched: 5. This CDR3 region has 15 residues. Germline V gene lookup returns CDR1 MGHRA and CDR2 YSYEKL. In DNA form, the CDR3 reads TGCGCCAGCAGCCAAGGACAGGGGCGGGTAGAGACCCAGTACTTC. It codes for CASSQGQGRVETQYF.

This chain uses TRBV28 with TRBJ1-5; D is unclear. Deletions cut 6 bases from V and 3 bases from J, with 9 bases between. Per the germline V gene, CDR1 is MDHEN and CDR2 is SYDVKM. The CDR3 is 13 residues long. The CDR3 reads CASSLGPNQPQHF. The CDR3 DNA is TGTGCCAGCAGCCTAGGACCCAATCAGCCCCAGCATTTT.

This clone has only a few counts. The chain uses TRBV4-3 and TRBJ2-6; D uncertain. Trimming shortened V by 0 bases and J by 4 bases, and 10 bases separated the two germline ends. Per germline, CDR1 LGHNA and CDR2 YSLEER. CDR3 length: 16 amino acids. Here the CDR3 DNA reads TGCGCCAGCAGCCAAGATACACCTTCCGGGGCCAACGTCCTGACTTTC. Translated, it gives CASSQDTPSGANVLTF.

V usage is TRBV18 and J usage is TRBJ2-1, with a possible D match to TRBD1 (5 bases). Looked up from germline, CDR1 is KGHSH and CDR2 is LQKENI. The CDR3 sequence is 12 residues long. V shed 3 bases and J shed 7 bases, with 7 bases lying between them. This CDR3 reads CASSPTVNEQFF. The CDR3 nucleotides are TGTGCCAGCTCACCGACAGTTAATGAGCAGTTCTTC.

The chain uses TRBV4-1 and TRBJ1-1; 10 bases agree with TRBD1. The CDR3 spans 15 residues. CDR1 is MGHRA, CDR2 YSYEKL, per germline. J gave up 1 base and V 4 bases, and 3 bases lay outside the gene matches. The CDR3 DNA reads as TGCGCCAGCAGCCGGGGACAGGGGCCGAACACTGAAGCTTTCTTT. Its translation: CASSRGQGPNTEAFF.

V is TRBV6-6 and J is TRBJ2-2, with D possibly being TRBD1 (6 bases). Germline assignment: CDR1 MNHNY and CDR2 SVGAGI (reference sequence). V gave up 6 bases and J gave up 4 bases, with 12 bases separating them. This CDR3 has 14 residues. The CDR3 reads CASRNRVATGELFF. Written as DNA, the CDR3 is TGTGCCAGCAGGAACAGGGTGGCCACCGGGGAGCTGTTTTTT.

The chain has TRBV27 and TRBJ2-3; TRBD2 matches at 9 bases. Germline loops: CDR1 MNHEY, CDR2 SMNVEV (reference sequence). Trimming cost V 8 bases and J 5 bases; bases outside gene matches: 5. This CDR3 has 13 residues. The CDR3 reads CASSAGGLDTQYF. For the CDR3, the DNA is TGTGCCAGCTCAGCGGGGGGCCTAGATACGCAGTATTTT.

This clone was seen once. The V gene is TRBV4-1, the J gene TRBJ2-5, with D unclear. V lost 0 bases, J lost 1 base, and 12 bases lay in between. Germline V gives CDR1 MGHRA, CDR2 YSYEKL. There are 16 residues in the CDR3. The CDR3: CASSQDPRYRQETQYF. CDR3 DNA: TGCGCCAGCAGCCAAGATCCCCGTTATCGCCAAGAGACCCAGTACTTC.

The rearrangement links TRBV6-5 to TRBJ2-5, with no clear D. The V and J ends lost 8 bases and 4 bases respectively, with 5 bases between them. The germline V gene encodes CDR1 MNHEY and CDR2 SVGAGI. This CDR3 has 10 residues. The CDR3 DNA is TGTGCCAGCGGTGGAGAGACCCAGTACTTC. It codes for CASGGETQYF.

The V call is TRBV5-1, the J call TRBJ2-7; D ambiguous. Trimming pared 0 bases from V and 2 bases from J, leaving 0 bases between. The CDR3 is 11 residues long. Germline V gene sequence: CDR1 SGHRS, CDR2 YFSETQ. The CDR3 DNA reads as TGCGCCAGCAGCTTGGCCTACGAGCAGTACTTC. Translating it yields CASSLAYEQYF.

The gene calls are TRBV6-1 and TRBJ2-5; D ambiguous. This CDR3 region has 10 residues. The V gene's germline CDR1 is MNHNS and CDR2 SASEGT. The V end lost 6 bases, the J end lost 5 bases, and 4 bases lay between the germline ends. The CDR3 is CASREETQYF. CDR3 coding DNA: TGTGCCAGCAGAGAGGAGACCCAGTACTTC.

This clone was counted a single time. J is TRBJ1-3 and V is TRBV5-1; 12 bases fit TRBD1. V was clipped by 7 bases and J by 2 bases; unmatched bases: 4. The CDR3 length is 15 residues. From germline, CDR1 is SGHRS and CDR2 YFSETQ. The CDR3 bases are TGCGCCAGCTCCCGGGACAGGGGGCCTGGAAACACCATATATTTT. Protein product: CASSRDRGPGNTIYF.

This clone was detected a few times. The J gene is TRBJ1-5, the V gene TRBV6-6; 7 bases match TRBD1. V shed 7 bases, J shed 4 bases, and the junction held 4 bases outside the gene matches. Germline V gives CDR1 MNHNY, CDR2 SVGAGI (reference sequence). The CDR3 has 13 residues. This chain's CDR3 is CASIQTGNQPQHF. For the CDR3, the DNA is TGTGCCAGCATTCAGACAGGGAATCAGCCCCAGCATTTT.

This sequence joins TRBV29-1 and TRBJ2-4; D is ambiguous. Trimming stripped 4 bases from V and 5 bases from J, with 9 bases between. CDR3 length: 12 residues. Germline CDR1 and CDR2: SQVTM and ANQGSEA. The CDR3 region is CSVGRRENIQYF. The CDR3, as DNA: TGCAGCGTTGGCAGGAGAGAAAACATTCAGTACTTC.

This clone was recorded once. V is TRBV2 and J is TRBJ2-2, with D unclear. Germline loops: CDR1 SNHLY, CDR2 FYNNEI. This CDR3 comprises 12 residues. V lost 4 bases, J lost 5 bases, and 5 bases lay in between. The CDR3 protein is CASSGLTGELFF. The CDR3, as DNA: TGTGCCAGCAGTGGTTTGACCGGGGAGCTGTTTTTT.

In its sample, this clone was seen a few times. The chain uses TRBV27 and TRBJ1-1; TRBD1 matches at 7 bases. The CDR3 contains 15 residues. The trim removed 6 bases at V and 1 base at J, leaving 8 bases unmatched. Per germline, CDR1 MNHEY and CDR2 SMNVEV (reference sequence). In DNA form, the CDR3 reads TGTGCCAGCAGCCCACCGAAGGGGGCGAACACTGAAGCTTTCTTT. It encodes CASSPPKGANTEAFF.

This sequence joins TRBV5-1 and TRBJ2-3; D gene ambiguous. V lost 0 bases and J lost 2, with 1 base in between. Germline V CDR1 and CDR2: SGHRS, YFSETQ. CDR3 length equals 12 residues. The CDR3 protein is CASSLVTDTQYF. The DNA for the CDR3 is TGCGCCAGCAGCTTGGTCACAGATACGCAGTATTTT.

V usage is TRBV7-2 and J usage is TRBJ1-5; D remains unclear. Germline V gene data show CDR1 as SGHTA and CDR2 as FQGNSA. V gave up 3 bases and J gave up 6 bases, with 9 bases separating them. There are 13 residues in the CDR3. The CDR3 is CASSFGVGQPQHF. The CDR3 DNA is TGTGCCAGCAGCTTTGGGGTTGGTCAGCCCCAGCATTTT.

J is TRBJ2-2 and V is TRBV9; 11 bases line up with TRBD1. Germline CDR1 reads SGDLS; CDR2 reads YYNGEE. The CDR3 is 18 amino acids. J gave up 0 bases and V 3 bases, and 7 bases lay outside the gene matches. CDR3 in amino acids: CASSAGTGGSTNTGELFF. The CDR3 DNA sequence: TGTGCCAGCAGCGCTGGGACAGGGGGATCTACGAACACCGGGGAGCTGTTTTTT.

The chain couples TRBV11-3 to TRBJ2-3; D is perhaps TRBD1 (5 bases). This CDR3 is built from 17 residues. Germline CDR1 SGHNT, CDR2 YENEEA. Deletions cut 3 bases from V and 1 base from J, with 17 bases between. Here the CDR3 DNA reads TGTGCCAGCAGCTTTCTCTTGGGGCCTCGTGGCACAGATACGCAGTATTTT. Protein product: CASSFLLGPRGTDTQYF.